This T cell receptor beta chain was found in a study of blood T cell repertoires in COVID-19. Study-level information: Samples taken during acute and convalescent COVID-19 were collected in the United States, Italy and Spain. From T cells, B-cell-depleted T cells, or PBMCs came the material, which was cDNA or gDNA.

Assay used: immunoSEQ multiplex PCR; TCRdb lists only in-frame clones, some missing. The table lists about 52,000 clones, approximately 85% of them singletons. The CDR3 extends over 16 amino acids. CDR1 LNHDA and CDR2 SQIVND come from the germline V gene (reference sequence). J was trimmed by 3 bases and V by 1 base; bases with no gene match: 5. This TCR came from a woman over 75 with acute or convalescent COVID-19. V gene TRBV19 combines with J gene TRBJ1-3, with 8 bases fitting TRBD1. The source material was peripheral blood. The CDR3 loop is CASSIVGTGGGNTIYF. The CDR3 nucleotides are TGTGCCAGTAGTATAGTGGGGACAGGTGGTGGAAACACCATATATTTT.